This TCR beta chain was captured by sequencing in a study of monozygotic twins with inflammatory bowel disease. Whole-study findings and limits: IBD patients displayed reduced TCRbeta diversity (inverse Simpson) when set against healthy co-twins.

A remark on this clonotype: Antigen unknown.

TCRdb reprocessed the 5' RACE reads, keeping one entry per CDR3 protein, no DNA. The sample shows approximately 330,000 distinct CDR3 sequences, and around 2% sits with its ten largest clones. This CDR3 has 14 residues. This TCR was recovered from a human donor with ulcerative colitis or Crohn's disease, or a healthy co-twin of an affected twin (not recorded which). Sequenced sample: blood. The chain links TRBV12-3 or TRBV12-4 to TRBJ1-1. The CDR3 reads CASSFTDRNTEAFF.